The sequence of this T cell receptor beta chain was determined in a study of vaccination and CD4 T cells after COVID-19. General study results and limits: Reactive clone data from convalescent patients indicated a median of about 86% appearing only post-vaccination.

In the case of this clonotype: Its antigen is as yet unknown.

The Oncomine TCR Beta short-read assay sequenced DNA from cultured CD4+ T cells. TCRdb called the PCR reads again in MiXCR, with one record for every CDR3 protein. The sample records approximately 11,000 distinct CDR3 sequences, roughly 80% being singletons. V gave up 4 bases and J gave up 0 bases; unmatched junction bases: 17. This CDR3 has 19 residues. Per germline, CDR1 DFQATT and CDR2 SNEGSKA (reference sequence). Treatment of the sample: approximately nine-day PBMC culture with coronavirus spike peptide pools or control peptides (ViraFEST assay). Peptide-pool expansion of antigen-specific T cells preceded TCR sequencing in ViraFEST.

The sequencing input was CD4+ T cells from blood, cultured in vitro. V is TRBV20-1 and J is TRBJ1-5; 8 nucleotides line up with TRBD1. The TCR originated in a human donor who had recovered from COVID-19. Here the CDR3 reads CSAIKISGGLPYSNQPQHF. The DNA of the CDR3 is TGCAGTGCTATCAAAATTTCAGGGGGCCTGCCCTATAGCAATCAGCCCCAGCATTTT.